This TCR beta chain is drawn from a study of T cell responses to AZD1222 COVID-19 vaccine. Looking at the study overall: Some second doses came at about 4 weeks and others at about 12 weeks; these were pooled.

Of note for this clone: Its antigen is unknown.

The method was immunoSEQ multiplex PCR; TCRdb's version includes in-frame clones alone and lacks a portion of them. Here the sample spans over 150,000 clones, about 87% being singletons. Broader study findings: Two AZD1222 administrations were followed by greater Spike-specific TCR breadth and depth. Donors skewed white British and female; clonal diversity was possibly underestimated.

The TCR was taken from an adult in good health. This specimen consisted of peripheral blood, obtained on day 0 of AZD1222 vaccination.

Here the CDR3 DNA reads TGTGCCAGTAGTACCCTCACGGGACACTCTGCAACCTTC. Its protein product is CASSTLTGHSATF. The V and J genes are TRBV19 and TRBJ1-2; a weak D match, TRBD1 (6 bases). The V gene lost 4 bases and the J gene lost 14 bases, with 20 bases spanning the gap. The CDR3 is made up of 13 amino acids. Germline V gives CDR1 LNHDA, CDR2 SQIVND (reference sequence).